Presented here are 25 T cell receptor beta chains from one specimen sequenced in a study of cytomegalovirus exposure and HLA in healthy donors. Primers included in the PCR were 60 Vbeta and 13 Jbeta primers. Only in-frame clones appear in the TCRdb table, and some are missing; sequencing was by immunoSEQ multiplex PCR. This table holds over 150,000 clones, nearly 80% found once. Material: PBMCs. These receptor sequences come from a man aged 18 to 29 in good health and CMV-seropositive.

A word on this clone: Distinct nucleotide sequences in the sample also encode this CDR3. The V gene is TRBV9, the J gene TRBJ1-2, with unresolved D. The V gene's germline CDR1 is SGDLS and CDR2 YYNGEE. V dropped 0 bases and J dropped 3 bases, with 9 bases sitting between them. CDR3 length: 14 residues. DNA for the CDR3: TGTGCCAGCAGCGTAGGGGGAGCCGACTATGGCTACACCTTC. As protein: CASSVGGADYGYTF.

V usage is TRBV10-2 and J usage is TRBJ1-4, with D possibly TRBD1 on 5 matching bases. Germline loops: CDR1 WSHSY, CDR2 SAAADI. The CDR3 is 15 amino acids. V was cut by 4 bases and J by 3 bases, with 12 bases left in between. CDR3 DNA sequence: TGCGCCAGCAGTGGATACAGGTCCGCTAATGAAAAACTGTTTTTT. This translates into CASSGYRSANEKLFF.

The chain has TRBV13 and TRBJ1-2; no clear D gene. Trimming removed 5 bases from V and 4 bases from J, with 17 bases in between. The V gene's germline CDR1 is PRHDT and CDR2 FYEKMQ (reference sequence). This CDR3 region has 15 residues. In DNA, the CDR3 is TGTGCCAGCAGCATGTATTGGGAGGACGCCTATGGCTACACCTTC. Amino acids: CASSMYWEDAYGYTF.

This clone is a singleton in its sample. This sequence joins TRBV5-5 and TRBJ1-3, with 8 bases identical to TRBD1. Germline V gives CDR1 SGHKS, CDR2 YYEKEE (reference sequence). The CDR3 extends over 17 amino acids. V was pared by 3 bases and J by 0 bases, with 8 bases of the junction left unmatched. CDR3 loop: CASSSRLQGVSGNTIYF. The CDR3 region has the DNA TGTGCCAGCAGCTCCCGATTACAGGGGGTCTCTGGAAACACCATATATTTT.

The J gene is TRBJ1-5, the V gene TRBV25-1, with D tentatively TRBD1 (6 bases). The V end was cut by 3 bases, the J end by 3 bases, with 9 bases between. The CDR3 loop spans 14 amino acids. Per germline, CDR1 MGHDK and CDR2 SYGVNS. The CDR3 loop reads CASSETGTNQPQHF. The CDR3 bases are TGTGCCAGCAGTGAGACAGGTACCAATCAGCCCCAGCATTTT.

The chain recombines TRBV6-6 with TRBJ2-3; the D gene is possibly TRBD1 (6 bases). Germline assignment: CDR1 MNHNY and CDR2 SVGAGI (reference sequence). V lost 5 bases and J lost 2, with 11 bases in between. This CDR3 contains 14 residues. Here the CDR3 DNA reads TGTGCCAGCAGTACCGACAGGTTCACAGATACGCAGTATTTT. It encodes CASSTDRFTDTQYF.

This clone was detected only once. The chain is built from TRBV5-6 and TRBJ2-1; D is undetermined. CDR3 length: 15 amino acids. Germline loops: CDR1 SGHDT, CDR2 YYEEEE. The ends were cut back, 4 bases at V and 3 bases at J, with 14 bases in the middle. CDR3 nucleotides: TGTGCCAGCAGCGACCAGGAACCCTTCTACAATGAGCAGTTCTTC. Its protein is CASSDQEPFYNEQFF.

The chain joins TRBV5-4 to TRBJ2-7, with 7 bases matching TRBD2. The V segment lost 0 bases and the J segment 0 bases; nucleotides outside the gene matches: 3. The germline CDR1 and CDR2 sequences are SGHNT and YYREEE (reference sequence). The CDR3 sequence is 15 residues long. This chain's CDR3 is CASSLVGGSSYEQYF. Here the CDR3 DNA reads TGTGCCAGCAGCTTGGTGGGCGGGAGCTCCTACGAGCAGTACTTC. The complete variable domain, with remaining parts taken from reference TRBV5-4 and TRBJ2-7, reads ETGVTQSPTHLIKTRGQQVTLRCSSQSGHNTVSWYQQALGQGPQFIFQYYREEENGRGNFPPRFSGLQFPNYSSELNVNALELDDSALYLCASSLVGGSSYEQYFGPGTRLTVT.

V is TRBV15 and J is TRBJ2-2; 11 bases line up with TRBD1. V gave up 1 base and J gave up 1 base; unmatched junction bases: 5. This CDR3 has 18 residues. Germline CDR1 and CDR2: LNHNV and YYDKDF (reference sequence). CDR3 bases: TGTGCCACCAGCAGAGTTCCTGGGACAGGGGGGAACACCGGGGAGCTGTTTTTT. Translation gives CATSRVPGTGGNTGELFF.

This clone has just a few counts. The J gene is TRBJ1-4, the V gene TRBV27; TRBD1 matches 8 bases. CDR3 size: 14 residues. CDR1 is MNHEY, CDR2 SMNVEV, per germline (reference sequence). Trimming took 5 bases from V and 8 from J; bases not matched to a gene: 7. Here the CDR3 DNA reads TGTGCCAGCAGTCCCGGGACAGGTAACGAAAAACTGTTTTTT. Translating gives CASSPGTGNEKLFF.

This clone was seen a handful of times. Here the CDR3 DNA reads TGTGCCATCACTAACAGGGGTAACACCGGGGAGCTGTTTTTT. Amino acid sequence: CAITNRGNTGELFF. The rearrangement uses TRBV10-3 and TRBJ2-2; 7 bases agree with TRBD1. Germline V CDR1 and CDR2: ENHRY, SYGVKD. Trimming at V came to 7 bases and at J to 2 bases, leaving 4 bases not matched to a gene. The CDR3 covers 14 residues.

V and J are TRBV4-2 and TRBJ1-2, with 8 bases that match TRBD1. The germline gives CDR1 LGHNA, CDR2 YNFKEQ. Trimming cost V 1 base and J 4 bases; bases outside gene matches: 20. CDR3 length: 20 residues. In DNA, the CDR3 is TGTGCCAGCAGCCAAGGAGGGACGGACAGGGATAGGGCCAGGGGCTATGGCTACACCTTC. Translation: CASSQGGTDRDRARGYGYTF.

This clone was seen just once. Given the absence of the conserved phenylalanine or tryptophan at the CDR3 end, a read error is likely. The gene calls are TRBV28 and TRBJ1-2; no clear D. The CDR3 covers 17 residues. Germline V lookup: CDR1 MDHEN, CDR2 SYDVKM. The ends were cut back, 6 bases at V and 0 bases at J, with 20 bases in the middle. As DNA, the CDR3 is TGTGCCAGCAGCCTTAACTTCGGACGGAGGACTAACTATGGCTACACCCTC. It is translated as CASSLNFGRRTNYGYTL.

The chain is built from TRBV2 and TRBJ2-5; 9 bases are a match to TRBD2. V lost 7 bases, J lost 1 base, and 4 bases stayed unmatched. The CDR3 consists of 14 residues. CDR1 and CDR2 (germline): SNHLY, FYNNEI. The DNA of the CDR3 is TGTGCCAGCACCCCTAGCGGGGCCCAAGAGACCCAGTACTTC. It encodes CASTPSGAQETQYF.

In DNA form, the CDR3 reads TGTGCCAGCAGCTTGGGGGGAGGCGCTGAAGCTTTCTTT. Translating it yields CASSLGGGAEAFF. V usage is TRBV7-2 and J usage is TRBJ1-1; perhaps TRBD1 as D (5 bases). The CDR3 loop spans 13 amino acids. Deletions cut 3 bases from V and 6 bases from J, with 11 bases between. Per germline, CDR1 SGHTA and CDR2 FQGNSA.

The V and J genes are TRBV6-1 and TRBJ2-1, with TRBD2 matching 7 bases. CDR3 length: 16 amino acids. Germline V gene sequence: CDR1 MNHNS, CDR2 SASEGT. The V segment lost 4 bases and the J segment 3 bases; nucleotides outside the gene matches: 9. The CDR3 spells CASSVLNSGIYNEQFF. CDR3 DNA: TGTGCCAGCAGTGTCCTTAACAGCGGGATCTACAATGAGCAGTTCTTC.

The rearrangement joins TRBV2 to TRBJ2-2, with 13 nucleotides matching TRBD2. This CDR3 spans 20 amino acids. Germline CDR1 is SNHLY and CDR2 is FYNNEI. The J segment lost 1 base and the V segment lost 6 bases, leaving 14 bases of the junction unmatched. The CDR3 nucleotides read TGTGCCAGCAGCCGCTCCCCCGCTGGACTAGCGGGGGTGAACACCGGGGAGCTGTTTTTT. Its protein product is CASSRSPAGLAGVNTGELFF.

V gene TRBV28 combines with J gene TRBJ2-2; no clear D. Trimming removed 7 bases from V and 0 bases from J, with 9 bases in between. Germline CDR1 MDHEN, CDR2 SYDVKM. This CDR3 has 14 residues. The CDR3: CASKEPSNTGELFF. CDR3 coding DNA: TGTGCCAGCAAGGAGCCCTCGAACACCGGGGAGCTGTTTTTT.

The chain combines TRBV5-1 with TRBJ2-1; 9 bases map to TRBD2. V dropped 0 bases and J dropped 0; count of bases not matched to a gene: 7. The CDR3 consists of 18 residues. Germline CDR1 is SGHRS and CDR2 is YFSETQ. The CDR3 DNA follows: TGCGCCAGCAGCTTGGAGACTAGCGGTTTACTCTCCTACAATGAGCAGTTCTTC. Its protein is CASSLETSGLLSYNEQFF.

The CDR3: CASSETGGSYNEQFF. The CDR3 DNA reads as TGTGCCAGCAGTGAAACAGGGGGCTCCTACAATGAGCAGTTCTTC. The V call is TRBV2, the J call TRBJ2-1, with TRBD1 matching over 8 bases. Germline V gene sequence: CDR1 SNHLY, CDR2 FYNNEI. The CDR3 length is 15 residues. Trimming removed 2 bases from V and 0 bases from J; junction bases left unmatched: 0.

CDR3 protein: CAWSPQRERPQHF. CDR3 DNA sequence: TGTGCCTGGAGTCCCCAGAGGGAGCGGCCCCAGCATTTT. The genes are TRBV30 and TRBJ1-5; D is unclear. The V end lost 2 bases, the J end lost 9 bases, and 14 bases lay between the germline ends. This CDR3 comprises 13 residues. Germline lookup yields CDR1 GTSNPN and CDR2 SVGIG (reference sequence).

The sample holds a few counts of this clone. The gene calls are TRBV2 and TRBJ2-2; 11 bases align to TRBD2. The CDR3 has 15 residues. The V gene end was trimmed by 5 bases and the J gene end by 1 base; junction bases not matched to a gene: 0. From germline, CDR1 is SNHLY and CDR2 FYNNEI. As DNA, the CDR3 is TGTGCCAGCAGTCTAGCGGGGGGGAACACCGGGGAGCTGTTTTTT. This translates into CASSLAGGNTGELFF.

The chain has TRBV7-2 and TRBJ1-4; TRBD1 agrees at 9 bases. The ends lost 6 bases at V and 5 bases at J; junction bases unmatched: 4. The CDR3 has 14 residues. Germline assignment: CDR1 SGHTA and CDR2 FQGNSA. The CDR3 spells CASRIGQGNEKLFF. For the CDR3, the DNA is TGTGCCAGCAGAATCGGACAGGGGAATGAAAAACTGTTTTTT.

V is TRBV6-5 and J is TRBJ2-7, with TRBD1 matching 12 bases. V was pared by 2 bases and J by 5 bases, with 4 bases of the junction left unmatched. Germline V lookup: CDR1 MNHEY, CDR2 SVGAGI. This CDR3 has 15 residues. The CDR3 region has the DNA TGTGCCAGCAGTTACCGGGACAGGGGGCGGGACGAGCAGTACTTC. This sequence encodes CASSYRDRGRDEQYF.

This clone was detected a few times. CDR3: CASSQGRGLGVDEQYF. The DNA for the CDR3 is TGTGCCAGCAGCCAGGGGAGAGGACTGGGGGTCGACGAGCAGTACTTC. This chain joins TRBV11-3 and TRBJ2-7, with TRBD1 as a possible D gene (6 bases). Trimming shortened V by 5 bases and J by 5 bases, and 22 bases separated the two germline ends. The CDR3 spans 16 residues. CDR1 and CDR2 (germline): SGHNT, YENEEA.